The T cell receptor (beta chain) described here comes from a study of blood T cells in healthy people across ages (dated by TCRdb to 2015 to 2017). Background for the entire study: Template switching captured roughly one uniquely barcoded TCR beta cDNA molecule per two T cells in model experiments. To avoid experimental bias, donors of different ages were randomly spread across the sequencing lanes. The study analyzed two additional independent replicas of 1 million unique cDNA reads from the same blood draw for two donors, one aged 18 to 30 and one aged 80 or older. To track age-related changes in TCR beta repertoire diversity, the study relied on deep sequencing normalized with unique cDNA molecular identifiers. Donors were grouped into four age groups: young (average roughly 16 years), middle-aged (roughly 38), aged (around 60) and long-lived (less than 85). The paper as a whole reports these results and caveats: Compared with the aged group, the long-lived group had more naive CD4+ T cells, fewer expanded clones and increased TCR diversity, suggesting age selection. Bulk unsorted PBMC profiling prevented conclusive comparison of naive and antigen-experienced compartments. As age increased, observed TCR beta diversity per million T cells dropped in a roughly linear way, and a significant reduction was already evident by age around 41. Because donor CMV infection status was unknown, age-related changes in expanded clonotypes were potentially confounded. A strong correlation was found between observed TCR beta diversity and the percentage of naive T cells measured by flow cytometry. Total diversity estimates from one million sequenced T cells were considered lower bounds and underestimates.

The library was produced with 5' RACE. Sequencing was performed on an Illumina HiSeq 2500. A second PCR of roughly 6 to 12 cycles was run with a J-beta primer mix and a sample-barcoded 5' primer. A unique molecular identifier was introduced onto each TCR beta cDNA molecule by a template-switch 5' adaptor carrying 12 random nucleotides. Each sample yielded at least 3 million CDR3-containing paired-end reads. First-strand cDNA synthesis was performed from all RNA using the Mint cDNA synthesis kit, with priming by a TRBC-specific oligonucleotide. Following uracil-DNA glycosylase treatment, all cDNA underwent a first 18-cycle PCR with the universal primers M1SS and BC2_uni_R. In the original analysis: For normalization, 1 million high-quality reads were randomly selected from each sample, with every read carrying a distinct molecular identifier. Instead of being binned into consensus sequences, reads with shared molecular identifiers were discarded. MiTCR, set to a Q25 quality threshold and the strictest error-elimination algorithm, was used for CDR3 identification, clonotype clustering and error correction. A nonparametric unseen species model with Euler transformation was used to estimate a lower bound on total TCR beta diversity. Starting from the raw public reads, TCRdb applied fastp trimming at Q25, assembled clones with MiXCR and retained in-frame beta chains. Rows with a matching CDR3 protein are joined into one entry that keeps the most common DNA and genes. TCRdb, rather than the study authors, made the V and J calls. The sample has 590,000 or so distinct CDR3 sequences on record, roughly 30% of them singletons. 15% to 19% of the sample lies in the top ten.

Remarks on this clonotype: Its target antigen remains unknown. A much larger clone lies one base from this, so it may be a read error.

The germline V gene encodes CDR1 MNHNY and CDR2 SVGAGI (reference sequence). There are 15 amino acids in the CDR3, from cysteine to phenylalanine inclusive. The sequence is cut down to CDR3 DNA, 45 bases in frame from base 1. The V end loses 4 bases and the J end loses 2 bases, and a stretch of 13 bases separates them. Donors were 39 systemically healthy Caucasian individuals from Russia aged roughly 6 to 95 years. Each donor gave 8 to 10 milliliters of peripheral blood, drawn into EDTA-treated Vacutainer tubes. Ficoll-Paque density-gradient centrifugation was used to isolate PBMCs, with at least 6.5 million per sample. Trizol reagent was used to extract total RNA from PBMCs, with at least 6 micrograms per sample. For every donor, an aliquot of PBMCs went through flow cytometry to measure the percentages of naive CD45RAhigh/CD27high T cells.

The source material was blood. This receptor was taken from a woman aged 80 or over in good health. The rearrangement combines TRBV6-6 with TRBJ2-3; no D gene is confidently identified. The bases are TGTGCCAGCAGTTCCCTAGGACCCCCCACAGATACGCAGTATTTT. It translates to CASSSLGPPTDTQYF.